This passage covers 26 T cell receptor beta chains from one sample sequenced in a study of PD-1 blockade in mismatch repair-deficient tumors. The table came from immunoSEQ multiplex PCR; TCRdb's copy has only in-frame clones and leaves some out. The sample has about 51,000 clones; 78% are singletons. Sequenced here: peripheral blood, sampled 4 weeks after starting pembrolizumab. These receptor sequences come from an adult with mismatch repair-deficient cancer.

The chain links TRBV11-2 to TRBJ2-5, with D possibly being TRBD2 (6 bases). Trimming took off 2 bases at V and 5 bases at J, with 12 bases between the two ends. The germline V gene encodes CDR1 SGHAT and CDR2 FQNNGV. The CDR3 has 14 amino acids. CDR3 amino acids: CASSLNTGGETQYF. DNA for the CDR3: TGTGCCAGCAGCTTAAATACAGGAGGGGAGACCCAGTACTTC.

This clone was picked up a small number of times. This chain uses TRBV9 with TRBJ2-3; tentatively, D is TRBD1 (5 bases). Per germline, CDR1 SGDLS and CDR2 YYNGEE. The V gene lost 4 bases and the J gene lost 3 bases, with 12 bases spanning the gap. This CDR3 region has 14 residues. The CDR3 coding sequence is TGTGCCAGCAGCCCCCACAGGCGGACAGATACGCAGTATTTT. This codes for CASSPHRRTDTQYF.

CDR3 coding DNA: TGTGCCAGCAGTGAACCCCTGGACAGGGGAGGGGGGGAGACCCAGTACTTC. It yields the protein CASSEPLDRGGGETQYF. The chain employs TRBV25-1 and TRBJ2-5, with 9 positions matching TRBD1. The CDR3 is made up of 17 amino acids. V was clipped by 2 bases and J by 5 bases; unmatched bases: 12. Germline V lookup: CDR1 MGHDK, CDR2 SYGVNS.

This chain connects TRBV5-1 to TRBJ2-7, with TRBD2 identical over 7 bases. CDR3 length: 17 residues. V shed 2 bases, J shed 2 bases, and the junction held 13 bases outside the gene matches. Germline V gene sequence: CDR1 SGHRS, CDR2 YFSETQ. CDR3: CASSLLPGGSSPYEQYF. CDR3 nucleotides: TGCGCCAGCAGCTTATTACCCGGGGGGAGCTCTCCCTACGAGCAGTACTTC.

The chain employs TRBV7-6 and TRBJ2-1; D is perhaps TRBD1 (5 bases). The CDR3 totals 16 residues. The V end was cut by 3 bases, the J end by 6 bases, with 18 bases between. Germline CDR1 and CDR2: SGHVS and FNYEAQ. The CDR3 DNA is TGTGCCAGCAGCTTGGGGCAGGGTGGGGCCCCCAATGAGCAGTTCTTC. Protein sequence: CASSLGQGGAPNEQFF.

This clone was picked up a small number of times. The V gene is TRBV6-1, the J gene TRBJ2-1; D unclear. The germline gives CDR1 MNHNS, CDR2 SASEGT. V lost 7 bases and J 3 bases, leaving 13 bases between the germline ends. The CDR3 is 14 amino acids. CDR3 amino acids: CASIGYTIYNEQFF. CDR3 DNA: TGTGCCAGCATTGGGTACACCATCTACAATGAGCAGTTCTTC.

This chain joins TRBV4-1 and TRBJ2-3; TRBD2 matches at 8 bases. V lost 4 bases to trimming and J lost 2 bases; unmatched junction nucleotides: 17. The CDR3 has 19 residues. In germline, CDR1 is MGHRA, CDR2 YSYEKL. In DNA form, the CDR3 reads TGCGCCAGCAGCCCCTCGGGGGAACTAGCGGAGGGAACCACAGATACGCAGTATTTT. This translates into CASSPSGELAEGTTDTQYF.

The V gene is TRBV4-2, the J gene TRBJ1-3; D uncertain. CDR1 and CDR2 (germline): LGHNA, YNFKEQ. The length of the CDR3 is 14 residues. The germline V and J ends were trimmed by 0 bases and 8 bases, with 11 bases remaining between them. Written as DNA, the CDR3 is TGTGCCAGCAGCCAAGATGGACGGGCGGACACCATATATTTT. Translated, it gives CASSQDGRADTIYF.

This clone was observed once. V and J are TRBV7-2 and TRBJ2-5; D remains unclear. CDR1 SGHTA and CDR2 FQGNSA come from the germline V gene. V was trimmed by 5 bases and J by 3 bases, leaving 13 bases between them. This CDR3 region has 14 residues. The CDR3 DNA follows: TGTGCCAGCAGCCCCACCGGCCTCGAAGAGACCCAGTACTTC. It specifies CASSPTGLEETQYF.

The genes are TRBV19 and TRBJ2-1, with D possibly being TRBD1 or TRBD2 (5 bases each). The length of the CDR3 is 15 residues. Looked up from germline, CDR1 is LNHDA and CDR2 is SQIVND (reference sequence). V shed 4 bases and J shed 7 bases, with 17 bases lying between them. The CDR3 reads CASSTTGPGGNEQFF. The CDR3 bases are TGTGCCAGTAGTACCACGGGGCCCGGAGGAAATGAGCAGTTCTTC. The whole variable domain, filled in from reference TRBV19 and TRBJ2-1, reads DGGITQSPKYLFRKEGQNVTLSCEQNLNHDAMYWYRQDPGQGLRLIYYSQIVNDFQKGDIAEGYSVSREKKESFPLTVTSAQKNPTAFYLCASSTTGPGGNEQFFGPGTRLTVL.

This clone was seen only once. The CDR3 loop is CASSLAALSYGYTF. DNA for the CDR3: TGTGCCAGCAGCTTGGCCGCGCTATCTTATGGCTACACCTTC. The gene calls are TRBV5-4 and TRBJ1-2; D is unresolved. The CDR3 length is 14 residues. The germline gives CDR1 SGHNT, CDR2 YYREEE (reference sequence). V was clipped by 0 bases and J by 5 bases, with 11 bases between them.

The chain combines TRBV5-6 with TRBJ1-2; D unresolved. Germline values: CDR1 SGHDT, CDR2 YYEEEE. The CDR3 is 14 amino acids. V gave up 4 bases and J gave up 4 bases, with 14 bases separating them. The CDR3 nucleotides read TGTGCCAGCAGCGCCTATGACACCAGCTATGGCTACACCTTC. The encoded protein is CASSAYDTSYGYTF.

The chain couples TRBV5-1 to TRBJ1-2; D might be TRBD1 (5 bases). Looked up from germline, CDR1 is SGHRS and CDR2 is YFSETQ. V was shortened by 4 bases and J by 3 bases, with 10 bases between the two germline ends. The CDR3 spans 13 residues. The CDR3 sequence: CASSRGVDYGYTF. CDR3 coding DNA: TGCGCCAGCAGCAGAGGGGTAGACTATGGCTACACCTTC.

V gene TRBV12-5 combines with J gene TRBJ2-3; TRBD2 agrees at 9 bases. The CDR3 extends over 16 amino acids. The germline V gene has CDR1 LGHNT and CDR2 FRNRAP. The J segment lost 3 bases and the V segment lost 6 bases, leaving 10 bases of the junction unmatched. CDR3 DNA sequence: TGTGCTAGTGGGATAACGGGACTAGCCGGAACAGATACGCAGTATTTT. Amino acid sequence: CASGITGLAGTDTQYF. The full variable domain, its missing parts supplied by reference TRBV12-5 and TRBJ2-3, is DARVTQTPRHKVTEMGQEVTMRCQPILGHNTVFWYRQTMMQGLELLAYFRNRAPLDDSGMPKDRFSAEMPDATLATLKIQPSEPRDSAVYFCASGITGLAGTDTQYFGPGTRLTVL.

This clone was picked up one time. The CDR3 nucleotides are TGTGCCAGCAGCTGCCAATGCGGCCAGACCTTTAGCAATCAGCCCCAGCATTTT. Translated, it gives CASSCQCGQTFSNQPQHF. This rearrangement joins TRBV7-6 to TRBJ1-5, with D uncertain. This CDR3 has 18 residues. V gave up 4 bases and J gave up 0 bases, with 19 bases separating them. Germline V gene lookup returns CDR1 SGHVS and CDR2 FNYEAQ.

The chain has TRBV5-5 and TRBJ1-5; D is perhaps TRBD1 (6 bases). CDR3 length equals 16 residues. Trimming stripped 1 base from V and 3 bases from J, with 14 bases between. CDR1 SGHKS and CDR2 YYEKEE come from the germline V gene (reference sequence). The CDR3 sequence is CASSLRLGALNQPQHF. The CDR3 region has the DNA TGTGCCAGCAGCTTGAGGCTGGGGGCTCTCAATCAGCCCCAGCATTTT.

The rearrangement links TRBV5-1 to TRBJ2-1; 7 nucleotides line up with TRBD2. The germline V gene encodes CDR1 SGHRS and CDR2 YFSETQ. Trimming at V came to 3 bases and at J to 3 bases, leaving 6 bases not matched to a gene. The CDR3 runs to 15 residues. The CDR3 protein is CASSSQRGDYNEQFF. The CDR3, as DNA: TGCGCCAGCAGCTCCCAGCGGGGAGACTACAATGAGCAGTTCTTC.

The chain recombines TRBV9 with TRBJ1-1; 7 bases are shared with TRBD1. The V segment lost 3 bases and the J segment 3 bases; nucleotides outside the gene matches: 2. From germline, CDR1 is SGDLS and CDR2 YYNGEE. CDR3 size: 13 residues. CDR3 amino acids: CASSGQGHTEAFF. The CDR3 coding sequence is TGTGCCAGCAGCGGACAGGGTCACACTGAAGCTTTCTTT.

The chain combines TRBV11-2 with TRBJ2-1; 12 bases line up with TRBD2. Germline CDR1 SGHAT, CDR2 FQNNGV. Trimming removed 4 bases from V and 9 bases from J; junction bases left unmatched: 13. There are 17 residues in the CDR3. CDR3 amino acids: CASSSSRLAGVSGEQFF. In nucleotides, the CDR3 is TGTGCCAGCAGCTCATCAAGACTAGCGGGAGTATCTGGTGAGCAGTTCTTC.

The chain combines TRBV6-1 with TRBJ1-3, with 7 bases aligning to TRBD1. Germline V gene lookup returns CDR1 MNHNS and CDR2 SASEGT. Trimming cost V 8 bases and J 0 bases; bases outside gene matches: 7. This CDR3 contains 15 residues. CDR3 sequence (DNA): TGTGCCAGCTGCGCCGGGACAGACTCTGGAAACACCATATATTTT. The encoded protein is CASCAGTDSGNTIYF.

The chain links TRBV27 to TRBJ1-1; D not resolved. Germline V lookup: CDR1 MNHEY, CDR2 SMNVEV (reference sequence). The V end lost 6 bases, the J end lost 1 base, and 9 bases lay between the germline ends. This CDR3 comprises 13 residues. The CDR3 DNA reads as TGTGCCAGCAGGCTCAGTAAGAACACTGAAGCTTTCTTT. This encodes CASRLSKNTEAFF.

This chain connects TRBV5-4 to TRBJ2-3, with D uncertain. Germline loops: CDR1 SGHNT, CDR2 YYREEE (reference sequence). The CDR3 covers 14 residues. V shed 4 bases and J shed 6 bases, with 15 bases lying between them. Here the CDR3 DNA reads TGTGCCAGCAGCCAAGATGAAAGGCGGGATACGCAGTATTTT. This translates into CASSQDERRDTQYF.

The gene calls are TRBV10-3 and TRBJ1-3, with a tentative D call TRBD1 (5 bases). V shed 2 bases and J shed 0 bases, with 11 bases lying between them. This CDR3 spans 16 amino acids. Per germline, CDR1 ENHRY and CDR2 SYGVKD. This chain's CDR3 is CAISEGGETSGNTIYF. CDR3 in DNA: TGTGCCATCAGTGAGGGGGGGGAGACCTCTGGAAACACCATATATTTT.

In its sample, this clone was seen once. The CDR3 spells CAISESTPTSGSHEQYF. CDR3 in DNA: TGTGCCATCAGTGAGTCGACTCCCACTAGCGGGAGCCACGAGCAGTACTTC. V gene TRBV10-3 combines with J gene TRBJ2-7, with 11 bases fitting TRBD2. The CDR3 contains 17 residues. Per germline, CDR1 ENHRY and CDR2 SYGVKD. V lost 0 bases, J lost 5 bases, and 9 bases stayed unmatched.

The CDR3 bases are TGTGCCAGCAGCTCTTTGACTAGCGGGACACTAAGCTCCTACGAGCAGTACTTC. Amino acid sequence: CASSSLTSGTLSSYEQYF. This chain uses TRBV7-9 with TRBJ2-7, with 11 nucleotides matching TRBD2. V shed 4 bases, J shed 0 bases, and the junction held 11 bases outside the gene matches. Germline values: CDR1 SEHNR, CDR2 FQNEAQ (reference sequence). This CDR3 region has 18 residues.

The chain couples TRBV4-3 to TRBJ2-1; no firm D call. Deletions cut 0 bases from V and 8 bases from J, with 14 bases between. Per germline, CDR1 LGHNA and CDR2 YSLEER. The CDR3 runs to 15 residues. Here the CDR3 reads CASSQDSQTYDEQFF. The CDR3 DNA follows: TGCGCCAGCAGCCAAGATAGCCAGACGTACGATGAGCAGTTCTTC.